The 7 T cell receptor beta chains reported below all come from one sample, sequenced in a study of neurological immune-mediated disorders. Each CDR3 protein gets one entry after TCRdb re-called the 5' RACE reads with MiXCR. The sample lists more than 55,000 distinct CDR3 sequences; roughly 10% were seen once. Sample time point: longitudinal time-point 2. Material: PBMCs. The origin of the receptors is a man between 25 and 39 years old in good health.

This clonotype has a count of ten or more. The chain joins TRBV7-8 to TRBJ2-7; perhaps TRBD2 as D (6 bases). V lost 4 bases to trimming and J lost 1 base, with 17 bases between them. The CDR3 runs 16 residues. CDR1 and CDR2 from the germline V gene are SGHVS and FQNEAQ. CDR3 bases: TGTGCCAGCAGCTACCCGGGACTCTCATCGTCCTACGAGCAGTACTTC. Its protein is CASSYPGLSSSYEQYF.

The table lists this clonotype with many counts. V and J are TRBV3-1 and TRBJ2-4; TRBD1 matches at 7 bases. Losses at the gene ends were 3 bases for V and 4 bases for J; bases not matched to a gene: 6. The CDR3 is 15 residues long. CDR1 and CDR2 from the germline V gene are LGHDT and YNNKEL (reference sequence). The chain's CDR3 is CASSQGDSWKNIQYF. The CDR3 nucleotides are TGTGCCAGCAGCCAGGGGGACAGCTGGAAAAACATTCAGTACTTC.

This clonotype was seen a handful of times. The J gene is TRBJ2-7, the V gene TRBV20-1; no clear D gene. Per the germline V gene, CDR1 is DFQATT and CDR2 is SNEGSKA (reference sequence). Trimming took 2 bases from V and 0 from J, leaving 8 bases between them. The CDR3 totals 13 residues. In DNA form, the CDR3 reads TGCAGTGCTAGACGGCTGAGCTCCTACGAGCAGTACTTC. This codes for CSARRLSSYEQYF.

This clonotype occurred many times. The chain recombines TRBV7-2 with TRBJ2-7; D possibly corresponds to TRBD2 (5 bases). The CDR3 length is 13 residues. Between the trimmed V and J ends, which lost 4 bases and 3 bases, there was a span of 10 bases. Germline V gives CDR1 SGHTA, CDR2 FQGNSA. The CDR3 coding sequence is TGTGCCAGCAGCTCGCCACTAGTCTACGAGCAGTACTTC. It specifies CASSSPLVYEQYF.

The sample holds many counts of this clonotype. This rearrangement joins TRBV12-3 or TRBV12-4 to TRBJ1-2; D is ambiguous. Deletions cut 5 bases from V and 8 bases from J, with 9 bases between. There are 11 residues in the CDR3. CDR3 coding DNA: TGTGCCAGCAGTCTTCGGCGCGGCTACACCTTC. Its translation is CASSLRRGYTF.

Ten or more counts support this clonotype. J is TRBJ1-2 and V is TRBV30; possible D gene TRBD1, 6 bases. Germline V gives CDR1 GTSNPN, CDR2 SVGIG (reference sequence). V was shortened by 0 bases and J by 2 bases, with 10 bases between the two germline ends. There are 14 residues in the CDR3. The CDR3, as DNA: TGTGCCTGGAGTGTGGGTCAGGGGAACTATGGCTACACCTTC. The encoded protein is CAWSVGQGNYGYTF.

This clonotype was observed many times. V usage is TRBV29-1 and J usage is TRBJ2-1; tentatively, D is TRBD2 (6 bases). Trimming stripped 0 bases from V and 12 bases from J, with 18 bases between. Germline CDR1 is SQVTM and CDR2 is ANQGSEA. This CDR3 spans 14 amino acids. CDR3 region: CSVEDLGLSHAQFF. As DNA, the CDR3 is TGCAGCGTTGAAGATCTGGGACTTAGTCACGCGCAGTTCTTC.